Listed below are T cell receptor beta chains from one sample, sequenced in a study of low-dose radiotherapy and immunotherapy resistance in tumors. TCRdb used MiXCR to reprocess the reads, holding one entry per CDR3 protein. The sample comprises approximately 100,000 distinct CDR3 sequences, less than 25% of which are singletons, and 4.1% rests with the top ten. The sample was PBMCs, taken after low-dose radiotherapy plus immunotherapy. The receptors stem from a male donor with prostate cancer. CDR3s leave out the opening cysteine and the closing phenylalanine or tryptophan.

V	J	CDR3
TRBV5-4	TRBJ1-1	ASSSGTGGTEAF
TRBV20-1	TRBJ1-4	SARTANNEKLF
TRBV18	TRBJ1-1	ASSPGTGPSWTSF
TRBV29-1	TRBJ2-1	SVESGASEQF
TRBV29-1	TRBJ2-7	SVVGSLPGEQY
TRBV6-2/TRBV6-3	TRBJ1-5	ASRAGGMSQPQH
TRBV12-3/TRBV12-4	TRBJ2-1	ASTPDRSSLNEQF
TRBV5-1	TRBJ2-7	ASSFIGVRDEQY
TRBV7-3	TRBJ1-6	ASSLTPPLGSSPLH
TRBV7-2	TRBJ2-5	ASSERGAPEETQY